Listed here are 27 T cell receptor beta chains from one sample, sequenced in a study of regulatory T cells in long-lasting Graves disease. Assembly of TCR beta libraries relied on iRepertoire HTBI primers together with Arm-PCR of CDR3 regions. A single record per CDR3 protein comes from TCRdb applying MiXCR to the multiplex PCR reads. The sample has roughly 430,000 distinct CDR3 sequences, roughly a fifth seen once; the top ten hold roughly an eighth. The time point was: persistent/refractory GD, antithyroid drugs over 5 years with positive TRAb. There was RNA extracted from PBMCs, and the TCR library was made from it. The material sequenced was peripheral blood mononuclear cells (PBMCs), taken when the disease was refractory, from a patient treated with antithyroid drugs. These receptors were obtained from a female donor with Graves disease.

This clonotype occurred a few times. The chain couples TRBV27 to TRBJ1-2; D gene ambiguous. This CDR3 spans 18 amino acids. The germline gives CDR1 MNHEY, CDR2 SMNVEV (reference sequence). The germline V and J ends were trimmed by 0 bases and 6 bases, with 23 bases remaining between them. CDR3 in amino acids: CASSLSPGRIPYRDGYTF. CDR3 DNA sequence: TGTGCCAGCAGTTTATCGCCCGGGAGAATTCCCTACCGAGATGGCTACACCTTC.

This clonotype was counted ten times or more. The chain carries TRBV28 and TRBJ2-7, with TRBD2 identical over 7 bases. The J segment lost 0 bases and the V segment lost 7 bases, leaving 9 bases of the junction unmatched. This CDR3 spans 15 amino acids. Germline V gene sequence: CDR1 MDHEN, CDR2 SYDVKM. The CDR3 spells CASNSGRSSSYEQYF. DNA for the CDR3: TGTGCCAGCAATAGCGGGCGGAGTAGCTCCTACGAGCAGTACTTC.

The J gene is TRBJ1-5, the V gene TRBV20-1, with a tentative D call TRBD1 (6 bases). The V and J ends lost 6 bases and 4 bases respectively, with 13 bases between them. The CDR3 totals 13 residues. From germline, CDR1 is DFQATT and CDR2 SNEGSKA (reference sequence). CDR3 in DNA: TGCAGTGCCAACCCGGACAGAAATCAGCCCCAGCATTTT. This sequence encodes CSANPDRNQPQHF.

There are many counts of this clonotype. The chain recombines TRBV5-1 with TRBJ1-5; no clear D. Germline V gene data show CDR1 as SGHRS and CDR2 as YFSETQ. This CDR3 is built from 14 residues. The V and J ends lost 4 bases and 5 bases respectively, with 13 bases between them. The chain's CDR3 is CASSPGPRDQPQHF. The CDR3 DNA sequence: TGCGCCAGCAGCCCCGGACCCCGGGATCAGCCCCAGCATTTT.

There are many counts of this clonotype. The rearrangement uses TRBV7-9 and TRBJ2-5; 7 positions match TRBD2. CDR3 length equals 16 residues. Germline CDR1 reads SEHNR; CDR2 reads FQNEAQ (reference sequence). V was clipped by 5 bases and J by 3 bases; unmatched bases: 12. The chain's CDR3 is CASSPRGGRTKETQYF. The CDR3, as DNA: TGTGCCAGCAGCCCGAGGGGCGGGAGAACCAAAGAGACCCAGTACTTC. The full variable domain, completed using reference TRBV7-9 and TRBJ2-5, is DTGVSQNPRHKITKRGQNVTFRCDPISEHNRLYWYRQTLGQGPEFLTYFQNEAQLEKSRLLSDRFSAERPKGSFSTLEIQRTEQGDSAMYLCASSPRGGRTKETQYFGPGTRLLVL.

The chain employs TRBV15 and TRBJ1-2; D is possibly TRBD1 (5 bases). Germline V gives CDR1 LNHNV, CDR2 YYDKDF (reference sequence). This CDR3 comprises 15 residues. V lost 5 bases, J lost 4 bases, and 17 bases lay in between. CDR3 sequence: CATSARRENFYGYTF. The CDR3 bases are TGTGCCACCAGCGCCCGCAGGGAAAATTTCTATGGCTACACCTTC.

This clonotype was recorded a few times. The chain uses TRBV3-1 and TRBJ2-7; TRBD2 agrees at 11 bases. J lost 3 bases, V lost 0 bases, and 16 bases had no gene match. The CDR3 has 20 amino acids. Germline lookup yields CDR1 LGHDT and CDR2 YNNKEL (reference sequence). CDR3: CASSQDYERIAGGRIYEQYF. The CDR3, as DNA: TGTGCCAGCAGCCAAGATTACGAGAGAATAGCGGGAGGGAGGATCTACGAGCAGTACTTC.

Comments on this clonotype: Its ends do not fully match the called genes, so a read error is possible. The rearrangement uses TRBV3-1 and TRBJ1-5, with a possible D match to TRBD1 (5 bases). The CDR3 is made up of 16 amino acids. In germline, CDR1 is LGHDT, CDR2 YNNKEL (reference sequence). The CDR3, as DNA: TGTGCCAGCAGCTCGTCTCAGGGAGACGGCAATCGGCCCCAGCATTTT. Translated: CASSSSQGDGNRPQHF.

This rearrangement joins TRBV28 to TRBJ1-5, with D unclear. CDR1 MDHEN and CDR2 SYDVKM come from the germline V gene. Trimming pared 2 bases from V and 7 bases from J, leaving 12 bases between. This CDR3 comprises 14 residues. The CDR3 spells CASSLGEAVQPQHF. The CDR3 DNA is TGTGCCAGCAGTTTAGGGGAGGCGGTACAGCCCCAGCATTTT. Variable domain in full (rest from reference TRBV28 and TRBJ1-5): DVKVTQSSRYLVKRTGEKVFLECVQDMDHENMFWYRQDPGLGLRLIYFSYDVKMKEKGDIPEGYSVSREKKERFSLILESASTNQTSMYLCASSLGEAVQPQHFGDGTRLSIL.

This clonotype has ten or more counts. The chain carries TRBV6-1 and TRBJ1-5, with a possible D match to TRBD1 (5 bases). The V gene lost 2 bases and the J gene lost 0 bases, with 11 bases spanning the gap. CDR1 MNHNS and CDR2 SASEGT come from the germline V gene. The CDR3 is 16 residues long. CDR3 protein: CASSESQGSSNQPQHF. The CDR3 nucleotides read TGTGCCAGCAGTGAATCCCAGGGAAGTAGCAATCAGCCCCAGCATTTT.

In its sample, this clonotype was seen many times. The chain couples TRBV28 to TRBJ2-2; TRBD2 agrees at 7 bases. Trimming removed 2 bases from V and 6 bases from J; junction bases left unmatched: 6. There are 15 residues in the CDR3. Germline V gene sequence: CDR1 MDHEN, CDR2 SYDVKM. This CDR3 is CASSLVGGSAGELFF. The CDR3 DNA sequence: TGTGCCAGCAGTTTAGTGGGCGGGAGCGCCGGGGAGCTGTTTTTT.

This clonotype was counted a few times. This chain joins TRBV5-1 and TRBJ2-5, with D possibly being TRBD1 or TRBD2 (5 bases each). Germline V gene lookup returns CDR1 SGHRS and CDR2 YFSETQ. Trimming removed 4 bases at V and 1 base at J, with 14 bases between. This CDR3 spans 15 amino acids. The CDR3 loop is CASSGGPVLQETQYF. The CDR3 nucleotides are TGCGCCAGCAGCGGGGGACCAGTACTCCAAGAGACCCAGTACTTC.

This clonotype was seen ten or more times. The rearrangement links TRBV29-1 to TRBJ2-5; possibly TRBD2 for D (6 bases). With 6 bases removed from V and 3 bases from J, the gap between germline ends came to 20 bases. The CDR3 consists of 15 residues. Per germline, CDR1 SQVTM and CDR2 ANQGSEA. Written as DNA, the CDR3 is TGCAGCGTATTGAAGGGAGGACACACGAAAGAGACCCAGTACTTC. Amino acid sequence: CSVLKGGHTKETQYF.

This clonotype occurred many times. The chain carries TRBV20-1 and TRBJ1-1, with 11 positions matching TRBD1. V lost 5 bases to trimming and J lost 3 bases; unmatched junction nucleotides: 2. The CDR3 is made up of 13 amino acids. Germline V gives CDR1 DFQATT, CDR2 SNEGSKA (reference sequence). The CDR3 here is CSAGQGAHTEAFF. In nucleotides, the CDR3 is TGCAGTGCTGGACAGGGGGCTCACACTGAAGCTTTCTTT.

This clonotype has just a few counts. Its ends do not fully match the called genes, so a read error is possible. This chain uses TRBV7-7 with TRBJ2-4; D is undetermined. The germline V gene encodes CDR1 SSHAT and CDR2 FNYEAQ (reference sequence). CDR3 size: 15 residues. CDR3 nucleotides: TGTGCTAGCAGCTCCAGGTTTCTAGCCAAAAACATTCAGTACTTC. It translates to CASSSRFLAKNIQYF.

This clonotype was picked up a small number of times. The rearrangement links TRBV6-1 to TRBJ2-5, with D perhaps TRBD1 or TRBD2 (5 bases each). The CDR3 is 12 residues long. V lost 6 bases and J 1 base, leaving 6 bases between the germline ends. Germline CDR1 reads MNHNS; CDR2 reads SASEGT. This CDR3 is CASRGPQETQYF. The DNA of the CDR3 is TGTGCCAGCAGGGGACCCCAAGAGACCCAGTACTTC.

Ten or more counts support this clonotype. The rearrangement joins TRBV29-1 to TRBJ2-7, with D possibly being TRBD2 (6 bases). Per germline, CDR1 SQVTM and CDR2 ANQGSEA. This CDR3 contains 13 residues. With 7 bases removed from V and 7 bases from J, the gap between germline ends came to 20 bases. CDR3 region: CSASGGSLGEQYF. The CDR3 nucleotides read TGCAGCGCGAGTGGGGGGAGCTTGGGGGAGCAGTACTTC.

This clonotype was observed many times. The CDR3 sequence: CATSITGTGGTEAFF. For the CDR3, the DNA is TGTGCCACCAGCATAACCGGGACAGGGGGAACTGAAGCTTTCTTT. The J gene is TRBJ1-1, the V gene TRBV15; 11 bases are shared with TRBD1. CDR3 length equals 15 residues. V gave up 4 bases and J gave up 5 bases; unmatched junction bases: 6. The germline CDR1 and CDR2 sequences are LNHNV and YYDKDF (reference sequence).

Comment on this clonotype: A clone one base away is much larger, so this may be a read error. The rearrangement uses TRBV28 and TRBJ1-1; TRBD1 aligns across 7 bases. CDR1 and CDR2 from the germline V gene are MDHEN and SYDVKM. CDR3 length: 14 amino acids. V gave up 5 bases and J gave up 2 bases; unmatched junction bases: 5. The CDR3 loop is CASSVTGCNTEAFF. The CDR3 nucleotides are TGTGCCAGCAGTGTGACAGGGTGTAACACTGAAGCTTTCTTT.

This clonotype was observed many times. V gene TRBV2 combines with J gene TRBJ2-5; tentative D call: TRBD1 (5 bases). V lost 2 bases and J lost 5, with 15 bases in between. This CDR3 contains 15 residues. The V gene's germline CDR1 is SNHLY and CDR2 FYNNEI. CDR3 in amino acids: CASSERGGRVETQYF. CDR3 bases: TGTGCCAGCAGTGAAAGGGGTGGGCGTGTTGAGACCCAGTACTTC.

This clonotype was detected ten times or more. The V gene is TRBV3-1, the J gene TRBJ1-1; D not certain. This CDR3 spans 14 amino acids. V was cut by 2 bases and J by 3 bases, with 10 bases left in between. Germline assignment: CDR1 LGHDT and CDR2 YNNKEL (reference sequence). CDR3 residues: CASSQSGAHTEAFF. CDR3 coding DNA: TGTGCCAGCAGCCAATCGGGAGCCCACACTGAAGCTTTCTTT. Together with reference TRBV3-1 and TRBJ1-1, the CDR3 gives the full variable domain: DTAVSQTPKYLVTQMGNDKSIKCEQNLGHDTMYWYKQDSKKFLKIMFSYNNKELIINETVPNRFSPKSPDKAHLNLHINSLELGDSAVYFCASSQSGAHTEAFFGQGTRLTVV.

This clonotype was seen ten or more times. The chain employs TRBV7-8 and TRBJ2-7; 7 bases are shared with TRBD2. V lost 3 bases to trimming and J lost 2 bases; unmatched junction nucleotides: 13. Germline V lookup: CDR1 SGHVS, CDR2 FQNEAQ. The CDR3 covers 17 residues. This CDR3 is CASSFPRRSGATYEQYF. The CDR3, as DNA: TGTGCCAGCAGCTTTCCCCGAAGGAGCGGGGCGACCTACGAGCAGTACTTC.

Only a few counts were recorded for this clonotype. The chain uses TRBV28 and TRBJ2-1, with 14 bases that match TRBD2. Germline lookup yields CDR1 MDHEN and CDR2 SYDVKM. V lost 2 bases to trimming and J lost 8 bases; unmatched junction nucleotides: 8. This CDR3 comprises 17 residues. CDR3 sequence (DNA): TGTGCCAGCAGTTTACCCCAGACTAGCGGGAGGGCGGATGAGCAGTTCTTC. Protein sequence: CASSLPQTSGRADEQFF.

Notes on this clonotype: This may stem from a read error, because a much larger clone lies one nucleotide away. The J gene is TRBJ1-1, the V gene TRBV28, with TRBD1 as a possible D gene (5 bases). Deletions cut 4 bases from V and 7 bases from J, with 10 bases between. The CDR3 sequence is 12 residues long. Looked up from germline, CDR1 is MDHEN and CDR2 is SYDVKM. The CDR3 DNA follows: TGTGCCAGCAGTTCAAGACAGATTGAAGCTTTCTTT. Translation gives CASSSRQIEAFF.

The table lists this clonotype with a few counts. This rearrangement joins TRBV5-6 to TRBJ2-5; maybe TRBD2 (6 bases). V was shortened by 3 bases and J by 7 bases, with 13 bases between the two germline ends. Germline V CDR1 and CDR2: SGHDT, YYEEEE. There are 13 residues in the CDR3. In nucleotides, the CDR3 is TGTGCCAGCAGCTCTACTAGCAGTGGGACCCAGTACTTC. This codes for CASSSTSSGTQYF.

A few counts support this clonotype. The chain employs TRBV27 and TRBJ2-1; D unresolved. Germline V gene data show CDR1 as MNHEY and CDR2 as SMNVEV (reference sequence). Trimming left V 5 bases short and J 0 bases short, with 11 bases between. The CDR3 runs 15 residues. The CDR3 sequence is CASSLTASSYNEQFF. DNA of the CDR3: TGTGCCAGCAGTCTCACTGCTAGCTCCTACAATGAGCAGTTCTTC.

This chain joins TRBV6-2 or TRBV6-3 and TRBJ1-4, with a possible D match to TRBD1 (6 bases). V was shortened by 0 bases and J by 4 bases, with 9 bases between the two germline ends. The germline V gene encodes CDR1 MNHEY and CDR2 SVGEGT. The CDR3 has 15 amino acids. The CDR3 DNA reads as TGTGCCAGCAGTTACTCCTCAGGGGTTAATGAAAAACTGTTTTTT. Its translation is CASSYSSGVNEKLFF.